This T cell receptor beta chain was observed in a study of regulatory T cells in long-lasting Graves disease. For the study at large: It was over 5 years of antithyroid drugs, with positive TSH receptor antibodies, that meant persistent Graves' disease. Study observations and caveats: Persistent disease preferred TRBV28, TRBJ1-2 and TRBJ2-5; new disease, TRBV20-1 and TRBJ2-1.

As for time point: persistent/refractory GD, antithyroid drugs over 5 years with positive TRAb. Isolated PBMC RNA provided the starting material for the TCR library. Diagnosis followed American Thyroid Association guidelines for Graves' disease. The V segment lost 0 bases and the J segment 2 bases; nucleotides outside the gene matches: 6. Germline assignment: CDR1 SGHTA and CDR2 FQGNSA. This CDR3 has 16 amino acids. Concerning this clonotype: What it binds is unknown.

The TCR beta library used iRepertoire HTBI primers with Arm-PCR amplification of CDR3. TCRdb re-called the multiplex PCR reads with MiXCR, one entry per CDR3 protein. The table shows 350,000 to 450,000 distinct CDR3 sequences, with less than 30% occurring only once. The TCR comes from a woman in her thirties or forties with Graves disease. The chain employs TRBV7-2 and TRBJ2-7; 8 bases align to TRBD2. The input for sequencing was peripheral blood mononuclear cells (PBMCs), taken when the disease was refractory, from a patient treated with antithyroid drugs. The CDR3 protein is CASSLAGLAGAYEQYF. The CDR3 DNA is TGTGCCAGCAGCTTAGCGGGGCTAGCGGGTGCCTACGAGCAGTACTTC.